This TCR beta chain was documented in a study of regulatory T cells in long-lasting Graves disease. General study points: Between persistent patients, a few thousand public clonotypes were shared, exceeding the approximately 940 shared between new patients.

As for time point: newly diagnosed GD, antithyroid drugs for less than 3 months. PBMC RNA served as the TCR library source. According to the study, TCR beta libraries were built with iRepertoire HTBI primers and CDR3-region Arm-PCR. Each CDR3 protein is one row after TCRdb ran MiXCR on the multiplex PCR reads. The sample yields roughly 400,000 distinct CDR3 sequences, about 17% seen once. Remarks on this clonotype: The antigen remains undetermined.

The same data also contributed to another study, on T cells in Graves' hyperthyroidism and ophthalmopathy.

Sequences were derived from peripheral blood mononuclear cells (PBMCs), sampled at new diagnosis, from a patient treated with antithyroid drugs. The receptor was isolated from a woman younger than 30 with Graves disease.

CDR3 nucleotides: TGTGCCAGCAGAGGGGCCGCCAGGGCTGTCTATGGCTACACCTTC. Translation gives CASRGAARAVYGYTF. This sequence joins TRBV6-1 and TRBJ1-2; TRBD1 is a possible D gene (5 bases). CDR1 is MNHNS and CDR2 is SASEGT in the germline V gene. V lost 6 bases and J lost 4, with 18 bases in between. The CDR3 totals 15 residues.